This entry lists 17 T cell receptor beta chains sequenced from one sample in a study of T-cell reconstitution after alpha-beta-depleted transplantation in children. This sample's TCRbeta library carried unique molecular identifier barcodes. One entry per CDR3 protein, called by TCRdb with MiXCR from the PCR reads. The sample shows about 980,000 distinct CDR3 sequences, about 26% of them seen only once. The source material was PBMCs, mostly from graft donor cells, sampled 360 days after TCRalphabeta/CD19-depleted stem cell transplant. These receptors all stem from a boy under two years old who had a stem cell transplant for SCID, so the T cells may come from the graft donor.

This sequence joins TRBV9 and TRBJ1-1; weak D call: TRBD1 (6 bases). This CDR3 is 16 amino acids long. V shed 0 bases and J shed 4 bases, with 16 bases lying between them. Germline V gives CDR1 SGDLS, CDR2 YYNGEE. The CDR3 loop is CASSVAPGVVGTEAFF. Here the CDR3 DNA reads TGTGCCAGCAGCGTAGCTCCAGGGGTCGTTGGCACTGAAGCTTTCTTT.

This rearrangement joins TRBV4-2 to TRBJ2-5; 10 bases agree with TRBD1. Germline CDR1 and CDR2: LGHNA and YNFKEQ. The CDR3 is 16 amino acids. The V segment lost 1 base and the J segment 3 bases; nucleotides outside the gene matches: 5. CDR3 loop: CASSQVGGTGEETQYF. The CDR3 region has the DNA TGTGCCAGCAGCCAAGTCGGAGGGACAGGGGAAGAGACCCAGTACTTC.

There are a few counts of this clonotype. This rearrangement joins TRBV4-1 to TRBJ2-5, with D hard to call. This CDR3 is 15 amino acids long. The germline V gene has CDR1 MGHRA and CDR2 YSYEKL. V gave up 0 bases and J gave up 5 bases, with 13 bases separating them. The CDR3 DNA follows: TGCGCCAGCAGCCAAGATGAACCCAGCCGGGAGACCCAGTACTTC. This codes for CASSQDEPSRETQYF.

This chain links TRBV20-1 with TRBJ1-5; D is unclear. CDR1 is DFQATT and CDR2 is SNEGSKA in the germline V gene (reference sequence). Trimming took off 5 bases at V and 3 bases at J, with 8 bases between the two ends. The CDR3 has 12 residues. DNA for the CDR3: TGCAGTGCTGGTCCGATCAATCAGCCCCAGCATTTT. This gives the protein CSAGPINQPQHF.

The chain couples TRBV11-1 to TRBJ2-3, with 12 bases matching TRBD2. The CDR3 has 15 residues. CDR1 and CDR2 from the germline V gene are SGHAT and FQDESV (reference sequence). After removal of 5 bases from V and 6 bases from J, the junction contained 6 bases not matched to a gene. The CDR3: CASSPLAGGVDTQYF. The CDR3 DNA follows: TGTGCCAGCAGCCCACTAGCGGGGGGTGTGGATACGCAGTATTTT. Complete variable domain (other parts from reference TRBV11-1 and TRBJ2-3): EAEVAQSPRYKITEKSQAVAFWCDPISGHATLYWYRQILGQGPELLVQFQDESVVDDSQLPKDRFSAERLKGVDSTLKIQPAELGDSAMYLCASSPLAGGVDTQYFGPGTRLTVL.

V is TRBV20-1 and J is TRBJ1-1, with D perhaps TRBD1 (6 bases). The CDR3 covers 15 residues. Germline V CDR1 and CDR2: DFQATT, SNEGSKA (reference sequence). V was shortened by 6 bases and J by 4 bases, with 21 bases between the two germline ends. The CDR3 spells CSAPPGGAVSTEAFF. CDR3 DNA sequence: TGCAGTGCCCCCCCGGGGGGGGCGGTAAGCACTGAAGCTTTCTTT.

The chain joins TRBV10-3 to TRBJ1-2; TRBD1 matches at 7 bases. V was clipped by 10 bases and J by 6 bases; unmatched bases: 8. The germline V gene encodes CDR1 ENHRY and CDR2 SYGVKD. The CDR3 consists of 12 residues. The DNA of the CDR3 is TGTGCCAGCTCGGACAGGAGGAATGGCTACACCTTC. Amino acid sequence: CASSDRRNGYTF.

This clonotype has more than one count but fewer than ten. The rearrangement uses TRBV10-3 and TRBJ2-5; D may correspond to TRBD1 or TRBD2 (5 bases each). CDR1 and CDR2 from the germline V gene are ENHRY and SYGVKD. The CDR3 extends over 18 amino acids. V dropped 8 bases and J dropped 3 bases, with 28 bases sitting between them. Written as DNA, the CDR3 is TGTGCCATCGACGTCGTACGGGGCGGTGGTGTCCTAGAAGAGACCCAGTACTTC. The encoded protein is CAIDVVRGGGVLEETQYF.

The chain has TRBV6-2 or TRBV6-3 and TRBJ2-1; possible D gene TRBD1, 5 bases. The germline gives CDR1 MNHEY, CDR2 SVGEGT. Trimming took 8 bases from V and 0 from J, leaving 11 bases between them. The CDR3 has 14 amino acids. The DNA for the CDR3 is TGTGCCAGCCAAGGGGTTACCTCCTACAATGAGCAGTTCTTC. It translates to CASQGVTSYNEQFF.

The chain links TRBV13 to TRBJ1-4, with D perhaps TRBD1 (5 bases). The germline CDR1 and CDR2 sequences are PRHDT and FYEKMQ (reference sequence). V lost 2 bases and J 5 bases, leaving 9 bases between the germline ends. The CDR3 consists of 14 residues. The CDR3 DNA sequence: TGTGCCAGCAGCTTACAGGGAGGAAATGAAAAACTGTTTTTT. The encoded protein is CASSLQGGNEKLFF. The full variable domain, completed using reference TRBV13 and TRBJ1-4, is AAGVIQSPRHLIKEKRETATLKCYPIPRHDTVYWYQQGPGQDPQFLISFYEKMQSDKGSIPDRFSAQQFSDYHSELNMSSLELGDSALYFCASSLQGGNEKLFFGSGTQLSVL.

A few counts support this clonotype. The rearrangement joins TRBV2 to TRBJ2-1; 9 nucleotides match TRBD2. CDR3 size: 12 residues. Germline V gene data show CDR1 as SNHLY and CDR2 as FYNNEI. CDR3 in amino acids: CAVAGVNNEQFF. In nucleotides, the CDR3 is TGTGCTGTAGCGGGGGTAAACAATGAGCAGTTCTTC. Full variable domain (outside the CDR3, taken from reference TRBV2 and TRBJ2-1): EPEVTQTPSHQVTQMGQEVILRCVPISNHLYFYWYRQILGQKVEFLVSFYNNEISEKSEIFDDQFSVERPDGSNFTLKIRSTKLEDSAMYFCAVAGVNNEQFFGPGTRLTVL.

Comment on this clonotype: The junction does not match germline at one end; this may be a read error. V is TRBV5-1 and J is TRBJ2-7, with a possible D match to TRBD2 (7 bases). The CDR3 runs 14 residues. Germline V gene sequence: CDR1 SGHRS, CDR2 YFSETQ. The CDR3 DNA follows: TGCGCCAGCAGCTTAGGACAGTGGGACTACGAGAAGTACTTC. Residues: CASSLGQWDYEKYF. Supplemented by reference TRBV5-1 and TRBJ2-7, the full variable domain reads KAGVTQTPRYLIKTRGQQVTLSCSPISGHRSVSWYQQTPGQGLQFLFEYFSETQRNKGNFPGRFSGRQFSNSRSEMNVSTLELGDSALYLCASSLGQWDYEKYFGPGTRLTVT.

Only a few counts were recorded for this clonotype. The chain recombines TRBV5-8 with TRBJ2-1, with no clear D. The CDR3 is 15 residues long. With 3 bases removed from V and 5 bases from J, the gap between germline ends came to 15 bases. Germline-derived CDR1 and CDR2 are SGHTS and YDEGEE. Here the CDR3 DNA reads TGTGCCAGCAGCTCCGGATCGGGCCCTCACAATGAGCAGTTCTTC. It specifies CASSSGSGPHNEQFF.

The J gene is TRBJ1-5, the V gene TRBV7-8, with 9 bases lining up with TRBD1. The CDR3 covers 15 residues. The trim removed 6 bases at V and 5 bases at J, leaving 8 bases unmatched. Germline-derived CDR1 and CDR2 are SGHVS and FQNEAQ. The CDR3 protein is CASSPRTGVYQPQHF. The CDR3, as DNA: TGTGCCAGCAGTCCGAGGACAGGGGTGTATCAGCCCCAGCATTTT.

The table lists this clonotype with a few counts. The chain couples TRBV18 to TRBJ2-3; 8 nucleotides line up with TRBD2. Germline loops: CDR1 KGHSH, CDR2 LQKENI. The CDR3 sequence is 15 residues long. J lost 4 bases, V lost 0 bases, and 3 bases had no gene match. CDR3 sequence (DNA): TGTGCCAGCTCACCACCGACGGGGGGGCCAGATACGCAGTATTTT. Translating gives CASSPPTGGPDTQYF.

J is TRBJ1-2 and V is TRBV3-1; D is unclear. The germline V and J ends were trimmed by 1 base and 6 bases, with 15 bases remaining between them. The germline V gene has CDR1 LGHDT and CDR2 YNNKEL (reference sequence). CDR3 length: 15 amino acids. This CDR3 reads CASSQVGQDEDGYTF. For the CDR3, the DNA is TGTGCCAGCAGCCAAGTCGGGCAGGATGAGGATGGCTACACCTTC.

DNA for the CDR3: TGTGCCAGCAGAGACAGGGGGGCTAACTATGGCTACACCTTC. Translated, it gives CASRDRGANYGYTF. The chain is built from TRBV3-1 and TRBJ1-2; 9 positions match TRBD1. The CDR3 contains 14 residues. Germline V gene lookup returns CDR1 LGHDT and CDR2 YNNKEL (reference sequence). Germline trimming cut 6 bases from V and 0 bases from J; bases unmatched to any gene: 2.